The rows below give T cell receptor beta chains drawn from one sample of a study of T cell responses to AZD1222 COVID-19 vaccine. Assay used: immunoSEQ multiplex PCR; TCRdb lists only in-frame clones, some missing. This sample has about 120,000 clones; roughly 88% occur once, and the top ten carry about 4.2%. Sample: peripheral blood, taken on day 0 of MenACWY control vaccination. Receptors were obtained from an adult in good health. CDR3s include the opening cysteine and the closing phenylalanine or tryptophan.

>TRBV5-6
CASSSTSGRGSYEQYF
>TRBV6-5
CASSYSSGDTIYF
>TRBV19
CASSIWENSPLHF
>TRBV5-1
CASSLAGRLAGAGELFF
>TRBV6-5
CASRAGGAANEKLFF
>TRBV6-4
CASSDSWTSGGAPTDTQYF
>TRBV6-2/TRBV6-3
CASSYPRGTDTQYF
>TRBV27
CASSLEQGATEAFF
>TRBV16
CASSHVLQTDTQYF
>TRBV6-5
CASSYSTGGGTQYF
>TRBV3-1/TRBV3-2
CASSQGAGGAGTEAFF
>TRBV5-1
CASSLLRDKQETQYF
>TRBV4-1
CASSQAPGTRIIAQYF
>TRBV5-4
CASSLVGLPTDTQYF
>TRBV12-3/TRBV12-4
CASSSGQGGSQYF
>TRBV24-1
CATSDQSLAGGRGEQFF
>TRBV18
CASSTTGRETQYF
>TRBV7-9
CASSSPPGGGEKLFF
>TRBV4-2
CASSQVAGQIFLTDTQYF
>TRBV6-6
CASRSRGQGNSPLHF
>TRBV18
CASSPTGQETQYF
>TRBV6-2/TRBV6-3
CASSSHRTGYDYGYTF
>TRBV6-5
CASRKGQANSPLHF
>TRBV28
CASSSLRGHLNEQFF
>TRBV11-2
CASSLVHRGTRNTEAFF
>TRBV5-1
CASSFLDSYGYTF
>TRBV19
CASRSRISGNTIYF
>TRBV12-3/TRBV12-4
CASRIGTGELFF
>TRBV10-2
CASSDLGPITDTQYF
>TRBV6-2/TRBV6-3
CASSLGRISNQPQHF
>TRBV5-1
CASSLGLELFF
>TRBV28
CASSPPAVRTGELFF
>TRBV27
CASSSRTDRAYEQYF
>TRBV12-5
CASGLVHPGRNTEAFF
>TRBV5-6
CASSLGGYSNQPQHF
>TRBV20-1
CSARDKGGYTF
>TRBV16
CASSLGQPYEQYF
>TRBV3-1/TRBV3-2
CASSITPRSATAFF
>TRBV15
CATSRDRGRNSPLHF
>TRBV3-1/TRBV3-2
CASSQVQTQYF
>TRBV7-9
CASSLGTGEYLNTEAFF
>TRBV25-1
CASSELGGTGELFF
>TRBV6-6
CASSSSGTGTGELFF
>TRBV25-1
CASSESRGRGETQYF
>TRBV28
CASSSLRGATNEKLFF
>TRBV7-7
CASSQTLAGPNEQFF
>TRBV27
CASSWDRGFTDTQYF
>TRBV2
CASSRLVNQPQHF
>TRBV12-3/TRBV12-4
CASSFYEQYF
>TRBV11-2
CASSSPGQVLGETQYF
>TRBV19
CASSMRGVGSENTEAFF
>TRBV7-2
CASSQGTSQYF
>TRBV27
CASSLFSGGASYNEQFF
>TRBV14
CASSQERSNNSPLHF
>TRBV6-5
CASTFFSEGTEAFF
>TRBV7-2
CASSLEVGGNTEAFF
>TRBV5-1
CASSLVGGADTQYF
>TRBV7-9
CASSSSGGTQYF
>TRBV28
CASSLWGYSNQPQHF